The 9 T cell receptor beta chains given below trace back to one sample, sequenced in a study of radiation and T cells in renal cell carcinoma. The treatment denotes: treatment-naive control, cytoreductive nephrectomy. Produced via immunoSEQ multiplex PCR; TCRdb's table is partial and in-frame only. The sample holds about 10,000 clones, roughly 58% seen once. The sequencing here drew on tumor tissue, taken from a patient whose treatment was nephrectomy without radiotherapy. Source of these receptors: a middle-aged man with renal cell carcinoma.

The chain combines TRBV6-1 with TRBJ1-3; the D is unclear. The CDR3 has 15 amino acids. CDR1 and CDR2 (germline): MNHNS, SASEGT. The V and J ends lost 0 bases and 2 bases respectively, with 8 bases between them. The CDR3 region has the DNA TGTGCCAGCAGTGAAGCGGGCGTTACTGGAAACACCATATATTTT. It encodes CASSEAGVTGNTIYF.

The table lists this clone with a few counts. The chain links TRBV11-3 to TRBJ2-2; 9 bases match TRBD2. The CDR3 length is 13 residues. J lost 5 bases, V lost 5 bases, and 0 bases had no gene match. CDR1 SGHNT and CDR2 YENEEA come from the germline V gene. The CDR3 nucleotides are TGTGCCAGCAGCCTAGCGGGAACCGGGGAGCTGTTTTTT. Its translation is CASSLAGTGELFF. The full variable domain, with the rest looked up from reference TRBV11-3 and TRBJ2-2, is EAGVVQSPRYKIIEKKQPVAFWCNPISGHNTLYWYLQNLGQGPELLIRYENEEAVDDSQLPKDRFSAERLKGVDSTLKIQPAELGDSAVYLCASSLAGTGELFFGEGSRLTVL.

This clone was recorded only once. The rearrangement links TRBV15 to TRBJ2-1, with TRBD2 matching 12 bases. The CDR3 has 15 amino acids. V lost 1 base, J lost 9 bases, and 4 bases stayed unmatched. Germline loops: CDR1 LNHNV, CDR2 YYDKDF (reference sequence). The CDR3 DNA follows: TGTGCCACCAGCAGAGGACTAGCGGGAGAGAGTGAGCAGTTCTTC. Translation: CATSRGLAGESEQFF.

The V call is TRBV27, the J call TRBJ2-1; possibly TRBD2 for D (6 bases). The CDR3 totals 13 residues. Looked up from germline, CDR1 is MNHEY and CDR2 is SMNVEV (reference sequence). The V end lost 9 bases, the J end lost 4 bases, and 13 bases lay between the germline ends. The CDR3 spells CASRLGRYNEQFF. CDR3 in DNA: TGTGCCAGTCGACTAGGCCGATACAATGAGCAGTTCTTC.

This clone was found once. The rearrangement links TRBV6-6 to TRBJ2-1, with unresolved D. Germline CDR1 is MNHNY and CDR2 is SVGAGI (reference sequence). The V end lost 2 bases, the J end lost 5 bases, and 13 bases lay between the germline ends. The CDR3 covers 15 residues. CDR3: CASSYGLLKDNEQFF. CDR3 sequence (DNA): TGTGCCAGCAGTTACGGGCTTCTAAAGGACAATGAGCAGTTCTTC.

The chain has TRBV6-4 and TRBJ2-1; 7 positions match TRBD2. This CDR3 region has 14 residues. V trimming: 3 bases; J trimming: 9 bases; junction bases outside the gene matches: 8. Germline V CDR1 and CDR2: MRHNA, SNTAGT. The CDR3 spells CASSEEASGIEQFF. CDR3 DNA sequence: TGTGCCAGCAGTGAGGAAGCTAGCGGAATTGAGCAGTTCTTC.

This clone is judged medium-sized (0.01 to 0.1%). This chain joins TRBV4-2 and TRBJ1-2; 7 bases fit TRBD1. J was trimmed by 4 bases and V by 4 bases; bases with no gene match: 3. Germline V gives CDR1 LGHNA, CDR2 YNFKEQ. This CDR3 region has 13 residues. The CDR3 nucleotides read TGTGCCAGCAGCCCTGGACAGGCCTATGGCTACACCTTC. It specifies CASSPGQAYGYTF.

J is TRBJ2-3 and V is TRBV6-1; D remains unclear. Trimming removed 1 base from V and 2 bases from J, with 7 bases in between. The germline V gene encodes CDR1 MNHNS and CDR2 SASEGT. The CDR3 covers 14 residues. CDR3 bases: TGTGCCAGCAGTGAAGTGACCCTCACAGATACGCAGTATTTT. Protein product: CASSEVTLTDTQYF.

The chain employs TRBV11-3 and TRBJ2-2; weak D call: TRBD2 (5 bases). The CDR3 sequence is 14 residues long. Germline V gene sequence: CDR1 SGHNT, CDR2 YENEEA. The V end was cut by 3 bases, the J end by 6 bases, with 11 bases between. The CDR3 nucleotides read TGTGCCAGCAGCTTCAGAGGGAAACCCGGGGAGCTGTTTTTT. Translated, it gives CASSFRGKPGELFF.